This entry features one T cell receptor beta chain sequence. The sample originates from a study of PD-1 blockade in classical Hodgkin lymphoma. CDR3 length: 16 amino acids. Germline loops: CDR1 SGHRS, CDR2 YFSETQ. J gave up 3 bases and V 4 bases, and 4 bases lay outside the gene matches. Time point indicated: cycle 4 day 1 (C4D1), after five to seven weeks of nivolumab. Every one of the patients relapsed after autologous stem cell transplantation (brentuximab vedotin exposure was variable). Patients' outcomes at their best amounted to complete response, partial response or progressive disease. Clones were read by immunoSEQ multiplex PCR, and TCRdb kept only the in-frame ones, dropping some. The sample records approximately 20,000 clones, approximately 80% being singletons.

The specimen comprised peripheral blood mononuclear cells (PBMCs), sampled before the fourth cycle of nivolumab. This rearrangement joins TRBV5-1 to TRBJ2-3, with 14 nucleotides matching TRBD2. The receptor was derived from a human donor with classical Hodgkin lymphoma. The CDR3: CASSLRLAGGTDTQYF. CDR3 coding DNA: TGCGCCAGCAGCCTGCGACTAGCGGGGGGGACAGATACGCAGTATTTT.